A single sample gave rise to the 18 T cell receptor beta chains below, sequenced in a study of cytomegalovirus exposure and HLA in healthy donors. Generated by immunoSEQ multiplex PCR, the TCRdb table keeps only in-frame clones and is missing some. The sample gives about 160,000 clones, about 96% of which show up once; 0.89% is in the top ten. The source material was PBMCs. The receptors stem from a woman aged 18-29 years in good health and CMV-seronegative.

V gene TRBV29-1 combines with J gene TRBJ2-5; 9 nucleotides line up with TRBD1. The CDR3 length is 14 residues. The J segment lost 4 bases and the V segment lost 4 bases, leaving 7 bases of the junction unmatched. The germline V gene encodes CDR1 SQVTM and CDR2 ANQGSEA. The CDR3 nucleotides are TGCAGCGTTGCATTGGACAGGGGAGTAGAGACCCAGTACTTC. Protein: CSVALDRGVETQYF.

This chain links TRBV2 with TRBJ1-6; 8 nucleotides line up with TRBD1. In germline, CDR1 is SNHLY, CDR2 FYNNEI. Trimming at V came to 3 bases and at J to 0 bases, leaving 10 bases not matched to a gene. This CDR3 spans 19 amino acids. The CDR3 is CASSETGQGALSYNSPLHF. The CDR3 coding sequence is TGTGCCAGCAGTGAGACGGGGCAGGGGGCACTCTCCTATAATTCACCCCTCCACTTT.

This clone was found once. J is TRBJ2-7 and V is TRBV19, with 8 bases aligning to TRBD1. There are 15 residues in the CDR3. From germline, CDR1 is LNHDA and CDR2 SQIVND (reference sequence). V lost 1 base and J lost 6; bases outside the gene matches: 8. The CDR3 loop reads CASSIARTGYAEQYF. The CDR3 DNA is TGTGCCAGTAGTATAGCTCGGACAGGGTATGCCGAGCAGTACTTC.

CDR3 DNA: TGTGCCAGCCACGGGGGGGCCGAGGATACGCAGTATTTT. Protein: CASHGGAEDTQYF. This chain connects TRBV27 to TRBJ2-3; 8 nucleotides agree with TRBD2. J lost 6 bases, V lost 8 bases, and 7 bases had no gene match. Per germline, CDR1 MNHEY and CDR2 SMNVEV (reference sequence). This CDR3 has 13 residues.

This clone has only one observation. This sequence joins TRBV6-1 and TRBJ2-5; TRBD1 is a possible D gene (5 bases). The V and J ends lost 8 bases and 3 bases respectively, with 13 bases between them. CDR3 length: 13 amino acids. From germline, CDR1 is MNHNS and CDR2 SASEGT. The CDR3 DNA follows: TGTGCCAGCGGGGCCTGGCGCAAAGAGACCCAGTACTTC. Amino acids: CASGAWRKETQYF.

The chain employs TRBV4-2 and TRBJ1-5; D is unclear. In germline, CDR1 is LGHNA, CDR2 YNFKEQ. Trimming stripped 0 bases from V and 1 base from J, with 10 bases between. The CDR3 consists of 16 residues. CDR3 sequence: CASSQDWGGSNQPQHF. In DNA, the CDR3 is TGTGCCAGCAGCCAAGATTGGGGAGGCAGCAATCAGCCCCAGCATTTT.

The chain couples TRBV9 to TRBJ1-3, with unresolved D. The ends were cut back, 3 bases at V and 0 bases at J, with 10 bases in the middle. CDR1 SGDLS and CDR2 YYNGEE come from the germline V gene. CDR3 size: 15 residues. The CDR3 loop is CASSAGSRSGNTIYF. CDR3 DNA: TGTGCCAGCAGCGCCGGGAGTCGCTCTGGAAACACCATATATTTT.

CDR3 loop: CASSLVADYNNEQFF. Here the CDR3 DNA reads TGTGCCAGCAGCTTAGTTGCGGACTACAACAATGAGCAGTTCTTC. The V gene is TRBV7-2, the J gene TRBJ2-1; TRBD2 is a possible D gene (6 bases). Germline lookup yields CDR1 SGHTA and CDR2 FQGNSA. This CDR3 has 15 residues. V lost 1 base and J 5 bases, leaving 12 bases between the germline ends.

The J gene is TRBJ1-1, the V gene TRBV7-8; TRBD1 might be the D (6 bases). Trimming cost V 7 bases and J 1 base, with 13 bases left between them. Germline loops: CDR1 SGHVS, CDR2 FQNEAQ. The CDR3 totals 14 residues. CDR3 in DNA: TGTGCCAGCACCCTACAGGGACCGAACACTGAAGCTTTCTTT. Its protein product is CASTLQGPNTEAFF.

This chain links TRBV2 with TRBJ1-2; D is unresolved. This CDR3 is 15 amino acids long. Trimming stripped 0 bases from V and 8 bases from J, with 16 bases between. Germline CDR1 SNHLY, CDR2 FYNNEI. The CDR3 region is CASSEALRGMGGYTF. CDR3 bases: TGTGCCAGCAGTGAAGCGCTTCGGGGTATGGGGGGCTACACCTTC.

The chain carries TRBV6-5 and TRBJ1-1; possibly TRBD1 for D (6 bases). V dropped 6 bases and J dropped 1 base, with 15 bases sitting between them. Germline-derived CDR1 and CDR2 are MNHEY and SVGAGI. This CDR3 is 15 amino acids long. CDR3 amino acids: CASSRGTPKNTEAFF. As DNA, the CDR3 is TGTGCCAGCAGCCGAGGGACACCTAAGAACACTGAAGCTTTCTTT.

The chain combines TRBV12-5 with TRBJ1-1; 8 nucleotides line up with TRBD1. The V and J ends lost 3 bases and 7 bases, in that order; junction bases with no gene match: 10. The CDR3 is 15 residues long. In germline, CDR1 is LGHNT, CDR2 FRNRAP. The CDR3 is CASGFGQGAEDEAFF. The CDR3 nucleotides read TGTGCTAGTGGTTTTGGTCAGGGGGCTGAGGATGAAGCTTTCTTT.

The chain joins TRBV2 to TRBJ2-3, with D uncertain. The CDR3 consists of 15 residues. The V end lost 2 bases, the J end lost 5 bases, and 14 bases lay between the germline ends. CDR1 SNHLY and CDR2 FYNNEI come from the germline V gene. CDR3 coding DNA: TGTGCCAGCAGTGAATCTCAATTAGTTGGAGATACGCAGTATTTT. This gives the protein CASSESQLVGDTQYF. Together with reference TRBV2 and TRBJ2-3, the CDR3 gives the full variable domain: EPEVTQTPSHQVTQMGQEVILRCVPISNHLYFYWYRQILGQKVEFLVSFYNNEISEKSEIFDDQFSVERPDGSNFTLKIRSTKLEDSAMYFCASSESQLVGDTQYFGPGTRLTVL.

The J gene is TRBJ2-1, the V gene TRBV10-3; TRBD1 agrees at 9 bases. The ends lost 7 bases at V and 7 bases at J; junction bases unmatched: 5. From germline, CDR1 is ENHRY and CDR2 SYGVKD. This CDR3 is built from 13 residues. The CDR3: CAIMGQGGNEQFF. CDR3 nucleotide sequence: TGTGCCATCATGGGACAGGGCGGAAATGAGCAGTTCTTC.

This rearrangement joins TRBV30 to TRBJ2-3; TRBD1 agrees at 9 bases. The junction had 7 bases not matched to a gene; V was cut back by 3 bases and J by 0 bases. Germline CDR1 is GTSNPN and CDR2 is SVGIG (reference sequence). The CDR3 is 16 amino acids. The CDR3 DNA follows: TGTGCCTGGAGCGTTGGACAGGGGACTAGCACAGATACGCAGTATTTT. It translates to CAWSVGQGTSTDTQYF.

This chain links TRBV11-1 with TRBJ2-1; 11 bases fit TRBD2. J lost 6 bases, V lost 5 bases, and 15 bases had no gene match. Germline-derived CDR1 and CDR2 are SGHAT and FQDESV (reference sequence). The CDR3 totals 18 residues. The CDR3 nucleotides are TGTGCCAGCAGCCCACTCCCGAGACTAGCGGGGTCACCCAATGAGCAGTTCTTC. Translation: CASSPLPRLAGSPNEQFF.

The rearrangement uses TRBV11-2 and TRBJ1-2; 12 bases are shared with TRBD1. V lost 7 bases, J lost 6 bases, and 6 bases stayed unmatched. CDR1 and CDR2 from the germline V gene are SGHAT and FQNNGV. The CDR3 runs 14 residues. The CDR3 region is CASTPGQGAHGYTF. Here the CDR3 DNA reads TGTGCCAGCACCCCGGGACAGGGGGCCCATGGCTACACCTTC.

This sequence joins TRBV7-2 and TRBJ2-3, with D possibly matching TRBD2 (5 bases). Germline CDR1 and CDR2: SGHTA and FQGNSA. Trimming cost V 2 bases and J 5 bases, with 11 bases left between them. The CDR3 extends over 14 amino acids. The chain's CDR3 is CASSLKSGEDTQYF. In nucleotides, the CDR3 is TGTGCCAGCAGCTTAAAATCCGGGGAAGATACGCAGTATTTT.